In this sample, the clone carrying this T cell receptor (beta chain) turned up many times. The target antigen is unknown. Sequencing involved patients with CD8+CD57+ cell expansion previously shown by flow cytometry. The entry originates in a study of CD8+CD57+ T cells in acquired aplastic anemia. About the study: DNA per sorted CD4+ or CD8+ sample ranged about 0.17 to 30 ug, averaging approximately 3.1 ug. General study results and limits: A set of approximately 29 CD8+ CDR3 sequences was shared between patients and controls, and these sequences appeared highly expressed in patients. A significant difference in CD8+ Simpson's diversity between patients and controls was not found.

Genomic DNA, serving as template, underwent TCR beta VDJ and CDR3 profiling. MiXCR was run by TCRdb on the reads, yielding one entry per CDR3 protein. This sample has about 180,000 distinct CDR3 sequences, with nearly 50% found just once. V was shortened by 4 bases and J by 7 bases, with 11 bases between the two germline ends. Germline CDR1 and CDR2: SGHTA and FQGTGA. The CDR3 totals 12 residues. What was sequenced was sorted CD4+, CD8+, or CD8+CD57+ T cells (not recorded which) from PBMCs. The sequence was collected from a human donor with aplastic anemia. The chain couples TRBV7-3 to TRBJ2-7, with TRBD2 as a possible D gene (5 bases). CDR3 sequence reads: CASSSETGEQYF. The CDR3 DNA sequence: TGTGCCAGCAGCTCCGAGACGGGGGAGCAGTACTTC.